The 8 T cell receptor beta chains presented below share a single source sample, sequenced in a study of blood T cell repertoires in COVID-19. Profiled with immunoSEQ multiplex PCR; TCRdb holds only in-frame clones, not every one. The sample includes about 310,000 clones, approximately 90% of them seen just once. Sequenced sample: PBMCs or T cells enriched from blood (not recorded which). The receptors were sampled from a woman between 40 and 50 years old who had recovered from COVID-19.

This sequence joins TRBV20-1 and TRBJ2-5; D remains ambiguous. This CDR3 contains 13 residues. V lost 3 bases, J lost 4 bases, and 12 bases lay in between. Germline V lookup: CDR1 DFQATT, CDR2 SNEGSKA (reference sequence). Here the CDR3 reads CSASFQVRETQYF. CDR3 DNA sequence: TGCAGTGCTAGTTTCCAGGTTAGAGAGACCCAGTACTTC.

The genes are TRBV6-5 and TRBJ2-1, with a possible D match to TRBD2 (6 bases). Germline CDR1 MNHEY, CDR2 SVGAGI. With 5 bases removed from V and 16 bases from J, the gap between germline ends came to 15 bases. This CDR3 has 11 residues. This chain's CDR3 is CASSTRDSLFF. CDR3 DNA: TGTGCCAGCAGTACCCGGGACTCTCTTTTCTTC.

Details on this clone: Other nucleotide sequences in the sample specify the same CDR3. This rearrangement joins TRBV7-3 to TRBJ2-7, with D uncertain. This CDR3 comprises 14 residues. The germline gives CDR1 SGHTA, CDR2 FQGTGA. V was shortened by 1 base and J by 0 bases, with 7 bases between the two germline ends. The CDR3 bases are TGTGCCAGCAGCTTAAACCCCAGCTCCTACGAGCAGTACTTC. This codes for CASSLNPSSYEQYF.

The gene calls are TRBV5-4 and TRBJ2-5, with 7 bases that match TRBD1. Trimming at V came to 0 bases and at J to 5 bases, leaving 4 bases not matched to a gene. In germline, CDR1 is SGHNT, CDR2 YYREEE (reference sequence). There are 14 residues in the CDR3. CDR3 bases: TGTGCCAGCAGCTTGGGGGACAGTGGGGAGACCCAGTACTTC. As protein: CASSLGDSGETQYF.

This chain joins TRBV4-1 and TRBJ2-7; TRBD1 is a possible D gene (6 bases). Germline V CDR1 and CDR2: MGHRA, YSYEKL. V dropped 4 bases and J dropped 2 bases, with 15 bases sitting between them. CDR3 length equals 15 residues. In nucleotides, the CDR3 is TGCGCCAGCAGCCCTGCTCCCAGGGGAGCCTACGAGCAGTACTTC. It translates to CASSPAPRGAYEQYF.

This clone appeared a few times. The J gene is TRBJ2-2, the V gene TRBV18; 10 bases are shared with TRBD2. The CDR3 sequence is 18 residues long. V lost 4 bases and J lost 4; bases outside the gene matches: 12. CDR1 and CDR2 from the germline V gene are KGHSH and LQKENI. CDR3 loop: CASSLAPLAGVPTGELFF. Written as DNA, the CDR3 is TGTGCCAGCTCACTAGCCCCTCTAGCGGGAGTGCCCACCGGGGAGCTGTTTTTT.

This clone turned up a few times. The rearrangement links TRBV18 to TRBJ2-5, with no clear D. CDR3 length equals 13 residues. Deletions cut 6 bases from V and 2 bases from J, with 10 bases between. Germline V CDR1 and CDR2: KGHSH, LQKENI. The CDR3 here is CASSRTEQETQYF. The CDR3 region has the DNA TGTGCCAGCTCCCGAACTGAACAAGAGACCCAGTACTTC.

Only a few counts were recorded for this clone. The chain recombines TRBV19 with TRBJ1-6; D is unclear. CDR1 is LNHDA and CDR2 is SQIVND in the germline V gene (reference sequence). The CDR3 runs 13 residues. The ends were cut back, 7 bases at V and 9 bases at J, with 13 bases in the middle. DNA of the CDR3: TGTGCCAGTAATACAAGGGAGGGTTCACCCCTCCACTTT. It specifies CASNTREGSPLHF.